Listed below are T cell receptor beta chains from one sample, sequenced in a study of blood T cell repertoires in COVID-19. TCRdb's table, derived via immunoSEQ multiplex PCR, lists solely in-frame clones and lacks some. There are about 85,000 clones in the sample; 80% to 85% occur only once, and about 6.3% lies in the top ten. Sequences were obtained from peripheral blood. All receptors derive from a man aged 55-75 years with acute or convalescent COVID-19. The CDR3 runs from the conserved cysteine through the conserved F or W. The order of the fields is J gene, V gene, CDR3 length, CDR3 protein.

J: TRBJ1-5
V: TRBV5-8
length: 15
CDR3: CASNLGQGWNQPQHF

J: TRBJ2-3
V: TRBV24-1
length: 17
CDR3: CATSVGTGITSTDTQYF

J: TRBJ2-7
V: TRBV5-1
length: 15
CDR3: CASSLAPQASGEQYF

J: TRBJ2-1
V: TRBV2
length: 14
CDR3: CASNRDRVSNEQFF

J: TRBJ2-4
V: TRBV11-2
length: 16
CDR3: CASSLGFGGAVDIQYF

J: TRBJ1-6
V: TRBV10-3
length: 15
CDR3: CAISEKGGDNSPLHF

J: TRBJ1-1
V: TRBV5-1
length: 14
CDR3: CASSLQRGYTEAFF

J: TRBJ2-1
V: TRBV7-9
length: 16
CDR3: CASSLAAGGLYNEQFF

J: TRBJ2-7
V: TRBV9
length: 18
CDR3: CASSVGGASGGRTYEQYF

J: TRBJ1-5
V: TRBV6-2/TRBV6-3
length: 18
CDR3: CASSYRTGLAGFRQPQHF

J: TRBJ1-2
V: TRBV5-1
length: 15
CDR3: CASSSESDRLYGYTF

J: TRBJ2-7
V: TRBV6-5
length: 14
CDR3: CATRPPGERHEQYF